A selection of T cell receptor beta chains follows, all from one sample in a study of T cells in Graves' hyperthyroidism and ophthalmopathy. Each CDR3 protein is one row after TCRdb ran MiXCR on the multiplex PCR reads. The table lists about 400,000 distinct CDR3 sequences, about 14% of them singletons, with less than 20% in the top ten. Sample: blood. The receptors come from a woman younger than 45 with Graves' ophthalmopathy. CDR3s include the opening cysteine and the closing phenylalanine or tryptophan. Each record gives: J gene, D gene, clone size, V gene, CDR3 DNA, CDR3 protein. A D gene is named only where the DNA matches it firmly. The listing skips clone size in some rows; elsewhere it reads once, few, many or a size class.

TRBJ2-1 TRBD2 many TRBV2 TGTGCCAGCAGCGTTCCGGGACTAGCGGTTAATGAGCAGTTCTTC CASSVPGLAVNEQFF
TRBJ1-1 TRBD1 many TRBV4-1 TGCGCCAGCAGCCAAGATGGTGTCAGGGGGGTTGTGGGCACTGAAGCTTTCTTT CASSQDGVRGVVGTEAFF
TRBJ2-5 . many TRBV18 TGTGCCAGCTCCCAAAAAAGCCAAGAGACCCAGTACTTC CASSQKSQETQYF
TRBJ2-6 . few TRBV10-3 TGTGCCATCAGTGAGTCGGCAGTCTCTGGGGCCAACGTCCTGACTTTC CAISESAVSGANVLTF
TRBJ2-1 TRBD2 many TRBV20-1 TGCAGTGCTAGGACTAGCGGGGGGACCCTCCTAGTTGAGCAGTTCTTC CSARTSGGTLLVEQFF
TRBJ2-6 . many TRBV7-8 TGTGCCAGCAGCTACGTTCGCTCTGGGGCCAACGTCCTGACTTTC CASSYVRSGANVLTF
TRBJ1-5 . many TRBV24-1 TGTGCCACCAGTGCCCCGGAGCGAAGGCGACAGCCCCAGCATTTT CATSAPERRRQPQHF
TRBJ1-4 TRBD1 many TRBV28 TGTGCCAGCAGTTCTATCGGGACAGGGGCCGAAAAACTGTTTTTT CASSSIGTGAEKLFF
TRBJ1-2 . many TRBV20-1 TGCAGTGCTAGGGTGGGGACAAGACTCTATGGCTACACCTTC CSARVGTRLYGYTF
TRBJ1-1 TRBD1 many TRBV5-5 TGTGCCAGCAGCCCCGGGACAGATTACATGAACACTGAAGCTTTCTTT CASSPGTDYMNTEAFF
TRBJ2-7 . . TRBV7-9 TGTGCCAGCAGCGAAGAACAAAAAGGACCGACGTTGTGGTTCGAGCAGTACTTC CASSEEQKGPTLWFEQYF
TRBJ2-2 . many TRBV7-6 TGTGCCAGCAGCTTTGGGCAGGGCCCGAACGGGGAGCTGTTTTTT CASSFGQGPNGELFF
TRBJ2-3 . many TRBV11-2 TGTGCCAGCAGCTTACGGAGGTCTGGCACAGATACGCAGTATTTT CASSLRRSGTDTQYF
TRBJ2-7 . many TRBV14 TGTGCCAGCAGCCAAGATGCAGGACCCTACGAGCAGTACTTC CASSQDAGPYEQYF
TRBJ2-7 . . TRBV5-5 TGTGCCAGCACCTTGACGGGTTACGAGCAGTACTTC CASTLTGYEQYF
TRBJ2-3 . many TRBV27 TGTGCCAGCAATTGGGCAGGGCGGGCAGATACGCAGTATTTT CASNWAGRADTQYF
TRBJ2-7 . many TRBV15 TGTGCCACCAGCACGCGAGGGAATGGCGAGCAGTACTTC CATSTRGNGEQYF
TRBJ2-5 TRBD1 many TRBV20-1 TGCAGTGCAGCGGCCCGGACAGGGGTGGAGACCCAGTACTTC CSAAARTGVETQYF
TRBJ1-4 . many TRBV7-8 TGTGCCAGCAGCTTAAGAAGACTGGAGGCTTCGGGTGAAAAACTGTTTTTT CASSLRRLEASGEKLFF
TRBJ2-1 . few TRBV6-1 TGTGCCAGCCGAATAGAAAGCCTGAGTGAGCAGTTCTTC CASRIESLSEQFF
TRBJ2-2 TRBD1 many TRBV20-1 TGCAGTGCCCCTTGGACAGGGGCTGCGAACACCGGGGAGCTGTTTTTT CSAPWTGAANTGELFF
TRBJ1-4 TRBD1 many TRBV7-2 TGTGCCAGCAGCTTCGACGACTACGACAGGGCAATTAATGAAAAACTGTTTTTT CASSFDDYDRAINEKLFF
TRBJ2-1 . many TRBV6-4 TGTGCCAGCAGTGAGGACAGCTCCTACAATGAGCAGTTCTTC CASSEDSSYNEQFF
TRBJ1-6 . many TRBV30 TGTGCCTGGCTCCCCGGCCTGAGGTCGGCCCTCCACTTT CAWLPGLRSALHF
TRBJ1-2 TRBD1 many TRBV30 TGTGCCTGGAGTAGGACAGGGAATGGCTACACCTTC CAWSRTGNGYTF
TRBJ1-6 TRBD1 many TRBV2 TGTGCCATAAGGACAGGGCGGGATTCACCCCTCCACTTT CAIRTGRDSPLHF
TRBJ1-6 . many TRBV28 TGTGCCAGCAGTTTGTTGGAGTATAATTCACCCCTCCACTTT CASSLLEYNSPLHF
TRBJ2-1 . many TRBV20-1 TGCAGTGCTAGAAGGAGGCAGAGCTCCTACAATGAGCAGTTCTTC CSARRRQSSYNEQFF